This T cell receptor (beta chain) appears in the sequencing data of a study of tumor and adjacent non-tumor tissue in lung cancer. About the research overall: Stage I to III disease affected about ten men and 5 women aged roughly 30 to 80.

This CDR3 has 15 amino acids. J gave up 6 bases and V 7 bases, and 9 bases lay outside the gene matches. The germline V gene has CDR1 SGHRS and CDR2 YFSETQ. Points from the study as a whole: TCR diversity was significantly greater in tumor than normal lung tissue. Higher tumor TCR diversity was associated with shorter survival.

This sample's RNA came from whole unsorted tissue. Chemotherapy-naive patients with new lung cancer underwent thoracic surgery in China, August–late 2014. Remarks on this clonotype: Its antigen is still unknown.

The library came from three nested PCR rounds adapted from ARM-PCR protocols. TCRdb re-analysed the multiplex PCR reads in MiXCR, keeping a single row per CDR3 protein. The table has over 110,000 distinct CDR3 sequences, approximately 70% seen once. The sequenced material came from lung tumor tissue. This TCR was recovered from a man aged 55 to 69 with small cell lung cancer. The V call is TRBV5-1, the J call TRBJ2-7; 14 bases align to TRBD2. CDR3 DNA: TGCGCCAGCTCGGGACTAGCGGGAGTAGGTGGCGAGCAGTACTTC. As protein: CASSGLAGVGGEQYF.